One sample yielded the 12 T cell receptor beta chains listed below, sequenced in a study of beta chain features in type 1 diabetes. Study-wide points: Researchers report that Type 1 diabetes patients had moderately but significantly shorter TCRB CDR3s across all four CD4+ subsets.

No antigen has been identified for these receptors. Sequencing targeted expressed TCRB transcripts, as all isolated RNA had been reverse transcribed. Sequencing was performed with immunoSEQ multiplex PCR; in TCRdb, only in-frame clones are kept and a portion is missing. Among 200,000 to 250,000 clones listed, 14% were seen once. Sample: naive CD4+ T cells from blood. These receptors originate from a man aged 30-40 years with type 1 diabetes.

This clone was seen more than once but under ten times. The chain uses TRBV11-2 and TRBJ2-2, with D perhaps TRBD2 (7 bases). Germline-derived CDR1 and CDR2 are SGHAT and FQNNGV. Trimming removed 4 bases from V and 6 bases from J, with 9 bases in between. The CDR3 has 13 amino acids. CDR3 coding DNA: TGTGCCAGCAGCTGGGGGGGGCCCGGGGAGCTGTTTTTT. The encoded protein is CASSWGGPGELFF.

This clone was counted between two and nine times. The chain joins TRBV7-9 to TRBJ1-1; 8 bases match TRBD1. CDR1 is SEHNR, CDR2 FQNEAQ, per germline (reference sequence). The CDR3 consists of 14 residues. Trimming cost V 1 base and J 4 bases; bases outside gene matches: 2. The CDR3 loop is CASSLGTGITEAFF. In nucleotides, the CDR3 is TGTGCCAGCAGCTTAGGGACAGGGATCACTGAAGCTTTCTTT.

This clone was detected a few times. This sequence joins TRBV6-1 and TRBJ1-2, with D unresolved. The CDR3 is made up of 12 amino acids. Trimming removed 7 bases at V and 0 bases at J, with 6 bases between. Germline-derived CDR1 and CDR2 are MNHNS and SASEGT. The CDR3 DNA reads as TGTGCCAGCATGAGGTCTAACTATGGCTACACCTTC. It translates to CASMRSNYGYTF.

This clone was counted only a few times. The chain has TRBV7-9 and TRBJ1-2; no firm D call. This CDR3 spans 15 amino acids. The germline V gene has CDR1 SEHNR and CDR2 FQNEAQ (reference sequence). V was clipped by 0 bases and J by 8 bases, with 16 bases between them. CDR3 bases: TGTGCCAGCAGCTTAGCAACCGTTTCAGAAAACGGCTACACCTTC. Its translation is CASSLATVSENGYTF.

This clone has a handful of counts. CDR3 residues: CSAGQDPYNEQFF. CDR3 nucleotide sequence: TGCAGCGCGGGACAGGACCCCTACAATGAGCAGTTCTTC. V usage is TRBV29-1 and J usage is TRBJ2-1, with 8 bases matching TRBD1. This CDR3 is built from 13 residues. Germline V lookup: CDR1 SQVTM, CDR2 ANQGSEA. After removal of 7 bases from V and 2 bases from J, the junction contained 4 bases not matched to a gene.

CDR3 sequence (DNA): TGTGCCAGCAGCCACAGGGGATCTGGGGCCAACGTCCTGACTTTC. Protein product: CASSHRGSGANVLTF. This chain joins TRBV6-1 and TRBJ2-6; 7 bases match TRBD1. The CDR3 covers 15 residues. Trimming at V came to 6 bases and at J to 1 base, leaving 3 bases not matched to a gene. The germline V gene has CDR1 MNHNS and CDR2 SASEGT.

The J gene is TRBJ2-7, the V gene TRBV7-6; perhaps TRBD1 as D (5 bases). The CDR3 is 15 residues long. CDR1 is SGHVS and CDR2 is FNYEAQ in the germline V gene. V lost 5 bases, J lost 3 bases, and 17 bases lay in between. Here the CDR3 reads CASSLSSQGDYEQYF. The CDR3 nucleotides are TGTGCCAGCAGCCTTAGTTCTCAAGGGGACTACGAGCAGTACTTC.

V gene TRBV28 combines with J gene TRBJ2-7; D unclear. V gave up 3 bases and J gave up 3 bases, with 12 bases separating them. The V gene's germline CDR1 is MDHEN and CDR2 SYDVKM. This CDR3 has 14 residues. This CDR3 is CASSFSLGDYEQYF. The CDR3 nucleotides read TGTGCCAGCAGTTTTAGCCTCGGAGACTACGAGCAGTACTTC.

Only a few counts were recorded for this clone. The chain uses TRBV6-5 and TRBJ2-7, with 11 bases that match TRBD1. The germline V gene has CDR1 MNHEY and CDR2 SVGAGI. The V and J ends lost 10 bases and 4 bases, in that order; junction bases with no gene match: 6. This CDR3 region has 13 residues. The CDR3 bases are TGTGCCACCAGGGGGGACAGGGGGTACGAGCAGTACTTC. Protein product: CATRGDRGYEQYF.

This clone was counted only a few times. The chain carries TRBV5-1 and TRBJ1-5; TRBD1 matches at 7 bases. V shed 5 bases and J 0 bases; nucleotides not matched to a gene: 5. The CDR3 spans 15 residues. Germline CDR1 is SGHRS and CDR2 is YFSETQ. The CDR3 loop is CASSFTGDSNQPQHF. CDR3 DNA sequence: TGCGCCAGCAGTTTCACAGGGGATAGCAATCAGCCCCAGCATTTT.

CDR3 in amino acids: CASSRQRNEQFF. The CDR3 bases are TGTGCCAGCAGCCGACAGAGGAATGAGCAGTTCTTC. V and J are TRBV4-2 and TRBJ2-1; possible D gene TRBD1, 5 bases. Germline V gene lookup returns CDR1 LGHNA and CDR2 YNFKEQ. Trimming stripped 4 bases from V and 7 bases from J, with 8 bases between. The CDR3 loop spans 12 amino acids.

The CDR3 bases are TGTGCCAGCAGTCCAGACAGGGGCGACTACGAGCAGTACTTC. Protein sequence: CASSPDRGDYEQYF. The chain is built from TRBV2 and TRBJ2-7; 8 bases agree with TRBD1. In germline, CDR1 is SNHLY, CDR2 FYNNEI. The CDR3 runs 14 residues. The J segment lost 3 bases and the V segment lost 5 bases, leaving 6 bases of the junction unmatched.